These 3 T cell receptor beta chains came from one sample sequenced in a study of OX40 agonist ivuxolimab in advanced cancers. Libraries were built with the immunoSEQ multiplex PCR assay. TCRdb took over this immuneACCESS table, retaining in-frame rearrangements with V and J assigned. Such tables are incomplete; in checked studies, under half of the missing clones stem from an unresolved V gene, and the remainder is unexplained. This sample is represented by about 83,000 clones; about nine tenths of them were singletons. In total, the top ten clones hold roughly 0.64% of the sample. This material consisted of CD4+ or CD8+ T cells sorted from blood, taken in a trial of the OX40 agonist ivuxolimab. These receptors were taken from an adult with an advanced solid tumor such as melanoma, head and neck, liver or kidney cancer.

CDR3 DNA: TGTGCCAGCAGCCTCGGACTAGCGGGACACAATGAGCAGTTCTTC. It is translated as CASSLGLAGHNEQFF. The V call is TRBV6-4, the J call TRBJ2-1, with 12 bases that match TRBD2. The CDR3 is made up of 15 amino acids. Germline-derived CDR1 and CDR2 are MRHNA and SNTAGT. Unmatched junction bases numbered 5, after V lost 6 bases and J lost 5 bases.

In the case of this clone: The same CDR3 arises from other DNA sequences in this sample as well. In DNA, the CDR3 is TGTGCCAGCAGCCGGACAGCTAGCACAGATACGCAGTATTTT. It translates to CASSRTASTDTQYF. The chain recombines TRBV2 with TRBJ2-3; D is possibly TRBD1 (6 bases). The CDR3 runs 14 residues. The germline V gene encodes CDR1 SNHLY and CDR2 FYNNEI. V was trimmed by 6 bases and J by 0 bases, leaving 10 bases between them.

The chain combines TRBV30 with TRBJ1-6, with 7 bases identical to TRBD1. CDR1 and CDR2 from the germline V gene are GTSNPN and SVGIG (reference sequence). The trim removed 0 bases at V and 0 bases at J, leaving 2 bases unmatched. The CDR3 length is 16 residues. CDR3 DNA: TGTGCCTGGAGTGTCAGGGGGAGCTCCTATAATTCACCCCTCCACTTT. Residues: CAWSVRGSSYNSPLHF.